The 28 T cell receptor beta chains given below trace back to one sample, sequenced in a study of cytomegalovirus exposure and HLA in healthy donors. PCR was performed using 60 Vbeta and 13 Jbeta primers. Produced via immunoSEQ multiplex PCR; TCRdb's table is partial and in-frame only. The table includes over 150,000 clones, more than 80% detected once. Sequenced input: PBMCs. Receptors were obtained from a woman in her 30s in good health and CMV-seropositive.

In DNA form, the CDR3 reads TGTGCCACCAGCACGACTAGCGGGGGGGCGGGCCTAGATACGCAGTATTTT. Protein product: CATSTTSGGAGLDTQYF. The chain joins TRBV15 to TRBJ2-3; 14 positions match TRBD2. Germline V gene lookup returns CDR1 LNHNV and CDR2 YYDKDF (reference sequence). Trimming cost V 4 bases and J 5 bases; bases outside gene matches: 8. The CDR3 covers 17 residues.

This clone was observed a handful of times. The chain carries TRBV6-5 and TRBJ2-7; 10 positions agree with TRBD2. The trim removed 0 bases at V and 0 bases at J, leaving 2 bases unmatched. The CDR3 length is 16 residues. Germline-derived CDR1 and CDR2 are MNHEY and SVGAGI. The CDR3 region is CASSYSLAGFSYEQYF. DNA of the CDR3: TGTGCCAGCAGTTACTCACTAGCGGGGTTCTCCTACGAGCAGTACTTC.

This rearrangement joins TRBV5-4 to TRBJ1-1; D may be TRBD1 (5 bases). The CDR3 consists of 14 residues. Germline CDR1 and CDR2: SGHNT and YYREEE (reference sequence). V was shortened by 0 bases and J by 5 bases, with 11 bases between the two germline ends. The CDR3 spells CASSLEQGETEAFF. CDR3 nucleotide sequence: TGTGCCAGCAGCTTGGAGCAGGGTGAGACTGAAGCTTTCTTT.

This clone was seen only a few times. The chain recombines TRBV7-9 with TRBJ1-4, with 8 bases lining up with TRBD1. This CDR3 is built from 15 residues. The germline V gene encodes CDR1 SEHNR and CDR2 FQNEAQ (reference sequence). V was clipped by 6 bases and J by 8 bases; unmatched bases: 11. The DNA for the CDR3 is TGTGCCAGCAGGTGGGGCGGACAGGGAAACGAAAAACTGTTTTTT. The encoded protein is CASRWGGQGNEKLFF.

Worth noting for this clone: At one of its ends the junction is not consistent with the germline gene, which may arise from a read error. The chain couples TRBV7-9 to TRBJ1-1; a possible D gene is TRBD1 (5 bases). In germline, CDR1 is SEHNR, CDR2 FQNEAQ (reference sequence). The CDR3 length is 16 residues. The CDR3 region is CSSSLMGRGPSTEAFF. The CDR3 region has the DNA TGTTCCAGCAGCTTAATGGGGCGGGGCCCGAGCACTGAAGCTTTCTTT. The full variable domain, its missing parts supplied by reference TRBV7-9 and TRBJ1-1, is DTGVSQNPRHKITKRGQNVTFRCDPISEHNRLYWYRQTLGQGPEFLTYFQNEAQLEKSRLLSDRFSAERPKGSFSTLEIQRTEQGDSAMYLCSSSLMGRGPSTEAFFGQGTRLTVV.

There are a few counts of this clone. The chain is built from TRBV7-2 and TRBJ2-5; 11 bases map to TRBD2. Germline trimming cut 3 bases from V and 5 bases from J; bases unmatched to any gene: 8. The germline V gene encodes CDR1 SGHTA and CDR2 FQGNSA. There are 16 residues in the CDR3. CDR3 protein: CASSFVAGGREETQYF. The CDR3 DNA reads TGTGCCAGCAGCTTCGTAGCGGGGGGGCGGGAGGAGACCCAGTACTTC.

In this sample, this clone turned up a few times. V gene TRBV27 combines with J gene TRBJ1-6; 7 nucleotides line up with TRBD1. The germline gives CDR1 MNHEY, CDR2 SMNVEV (reference sequence). The CDR3 spans 14 residues. Losses at the gene ends were 5 bases for V and 8 bases for J; bases not matched to a gene: 6. CDR3 region: CASSPGTEYSPLHF. The CDR3 nucleotides are TGTGCCAGCAGTCCCGGGACAGAGTATTCACCCCTCCACTTT.

The rearrangement links TRBV18 to TRBJ2-7, with D possibly matching TRBD1 (6 bases). V was cut by 5 bases and J by 2 bases, with 22 bases left in between. CDR3 length equals 17 residues. Germline assignment: CDR1 KGHSH and CDR2 LQKENI. CDR3 sequence: CASSSAFTGIGAYEQYF. For the CDR3, the DNA is TGTGCCAGCTCATCCGCCTTTACAGGGATTGGAGCCTACGAGCAGTACTTC.

The genes are TRBV5-4 and TRBJ2-5, with D possibly being TRBD1 (6 bases). The J call could be wrong; TRBJ2-7 is a better fit for the DNA end. This CDR3 has 14 amino acids. The V gene's germline CDR1 is SGHNT and CDR2 YYREEE (reference sequence). CDR3 sequence: CASAPGHSFHEQYF. The CDR3 DNA reads as TGTGCCAGCGCCCCGGGACACTCCTTCCACGAGCAGTACTTC.

This clone showed up just a few times. This chain links TRBV4-2 with TRBJ2-3, with 9 bases that match TRBD2. The CDR3 sequence is 17 residues long. Trimming took 0 bases from V and 4 from J; bases not matched to a gene: 8. Germline lookup yields CDR1 LGHNA and CDR2 YNFKEQ. CDR3 sequence (DNA): TGTGCCAGCAGCCAAGACCTCGCTAGCGGGGCATCAGATACGCAGTATTTT. Its protein product is CASSQDLASGASDTQYF.

The chain is built from TRBV5-6 and TRBJ1-5; a weak D match, TRBD1 (5 bases). The CDR3 is made up of 13 amino acids. Trimming shortened V by 2 bases and J by 7 bases, and 10 bases separated the two germline ends. Looked up from germline, CDR1 is SGHDT and CDR2 is YYEEEE. CDR3 coding DNA: TGTGCCAGCAGCTTTCAGGGTAAGCAGCCCCAGCATTTT. It codes for CASSFQGKQPQHF.

The gene calls are TRBV5-1 and TRBJ2-7; D is perhaps TRBD2 (5 bases). Germline V gene data show CDR1 as SGHRS and CDR2 as YFSETQ. CDR3 length: 16 residues. Deletions cut 4 bases from V and 5 bases from J, with 22 bases between. The CDR3: CASSLLPPGNGNEQYF. CDR3 in DNA: TGCGCCAGCAGCCTCCTTCCCCCGGGGAATGGGAACGAGCAGTACTTC.

The genes are TRBV4-2 and TRBJ2-5; 13 nucleotides match TRBD2. With V trimmed by 4 bases and J by 7 bases, 9 bases remained unmatched. The CDR3 has 16 amino acids. CDR1 is LGHNA, CDR2 YNFKEQ, per germline. The CDR3 DNA reads TGTGCCAGCAGCCCCCTGACTAGCGGGGGGATGGGGACCCAGTACTTC. It specifies CASSPLTSGGMGTQYF.

The chain recombines TRBV7-2 with TRBJ1-1; 8 nucleotides agree with TRBD1. J was trimmed by 3 bases and V by 6 bases; bases with no gene match: 15. CDR3 length: 17 residues. Per the germline V gene, CDR1 is SGHTA and CDR2 is FQGNSA. CDR3 sequence: CASSPRGRGHGDTEAFF. CDR3 bases: TGTGCCAGCAGTCCGAGGGGCAGGGGGCATGGGGACACTGAAGCTTTCTTT.

V gene TRBV18 combines with J gene TRBJ2-2; 7 nucleotides align to TRBD1. Germline V gene lookup returns CDR1 KGHSH and CDR2 LQKENI. The CDR3 consists of 17 residues. The V segment lost 4 bases and the J segment 1 base; nucleotides outside the gene matches: 9. CDR3: CASSLRRTGENTGELFF. The CDR3 bases are TGTGCCAGCTCACTAAGGAGGACAGGAGAGAACACCGGGGAGCTGTTTTTT. The full variable domain, in which reference TRBV18 and TRBJ2-2 provide the parts outside the CDR3, is NAGVMQNPRHLVRRRGQEARLRCSPMKGHSHVYWYRQLPEEGLKFMVYLQKENIIDESGMPKERFSAEFPKEGPSILRIQQVVRGDSAAYFCASSLRRTGENTGELFFGEGSRLTVL.

The chain employs TRBV5-4 and TRBJ2-3, with 9 nucleotides matching TRBD1. With 4 bases clipped from V and 2 bases from J, the junction kept 5 bases outside the gene matches. Germline CDR1 is SGHNT and CDR2 is YYREEE (reference sequence). The CDR3 sequence is 15 residues long. DNA of the CDR3: TGTGCCAGCAGCGAGGACAGGGGCCTCACAGATACGCAGTATTTT. This sequence encodes CASSEDRGLTDTQYF.

This clone turned up a few times. The V gene is TRBV2, the J gene TRBJ1-1; weak D call: TRBD1 (6 bases). Germline V lookup: CDR1 SNHLY, CDR2 FYNNEI. Trimming removed 7 bases from V and 5 bases from J, with 14 bases in between. The CDR3 contains 13 residues. The CDR3 loop is CASTVQGSTEAFF. As DNA, the CDR3 is TGTGCCAGCACCGTACAGGGATCGACTGAAGCTTTCTTT. Full variable domain (missing parts from reference TRBV2 and TRBJ1-1): EPEVTQTPSHQVTQMGQEVILRCVPISNHLYFYWYRQILGQKVEFLVSFYNNEISEKSEIFDDQFSVERPDGSNFTLKIRSTKLEDSAMYFCASTVQGSTEAFFGQGTRLTVV.

This clone was counted between two and nine times. The chain carries TRBV7-2 and TRBJ1-1, with no clear D. The ends were cut back, 7 bases at V and 7 bases at J, with 16 bases in the middle. The CDR3 has 13 amino acids. Germline assignment: CDR1 SGHTA and CDR2 FQGNSA. The CDR3 nucleotides read TGTGCCAGCACCCCCCAAAGTCGCGGTGAAGCTTTCTTT. Amino acid sequence: CASTPQSRGEAFF.

This clone occurred a few times. This sequence joins TRBV7-2 and TRBJ1-2; D call uncertain. Germline CDR1 is SGHTA and CDR2 is FQGNSA. The CDR3 runs 12 residues. V was clipped by 8 bases and J by 7 bases, with 14 bases between them. The CDR3 protein is CASSANLRGYTF. The DNA of the CDR3 is TGTGCCAGCTCTGCCAACTTGCGTGGCTACACCTTC. Variable domain in full (rest from reference TRBV7-2 and TRBJ1-2): GAGVSQSPSNKVTEKGKDVELRCDPISGHTALYWYRQSLGQGLEFLIYFQGNSAPDKSGLPSDRFSAERTGGSVSTLTIQRTQQEDSAVYLCASSANLRGYTFGSGTRLTVV.

This clone was seen at least ten times. This chain connects TRBV10-3 to TRBJ2-3; TRBD1 matches 7 bases. There are 14 residues in the CDR3. Germline-derived CDR1 and CDR2 are ENHRY and SYGVKD. V dropped 11 bases and J dropped 0; count of bases not matched to a gene: 8. CDR3 loop: CAVAGTASTDTQYF. In nucleotides, the CDR3 is TGTGCCGTGGCCGGGACAGCTAGCACAGATACGCAGTATTTT.

The chain recombines TRBV12-5 with TRBJ1-2; 9 nucleotides agree with TRBD1. V lost 6 bases, J lost 4 bases, and 6 bases stayed unmatched. This CDR3 contains 14 residues. From germline, CDR1 is LGHNT and CDR2 FRNRAP. In DNA, the CDR3 is TGTGCTAGTGGGCGGGACAGGGTGTCCTATGGCTACACCTTC. This codes for CASGRDRVSYGYTF.

In this sample, this clone turned up a few times. This sequence joins TRBV7-3 and TRBJ1-1; maybe TRBD1 (5 bases). The CDR3 covers 15 residues. The V gene's germline CDR1 is SGHTA and CDR2 FQGTGA. Trimming removed 1 base at V and 5 bases at J, with 14 bases between. The CDR3 sequence is CASSLILLGGTEAFF. Written as DNA, the CDR3 is TGTGCCAGCAGCTTAATTTTACTGGGGGGAACTGAAGCTTTCTTT. Full variable domain (outside the CDR3, taken from reference TRBV7-3 and TRBJ1-1): GAGVSQTPSNKVTEKGKYVELRCDPISGHTALYWYRQSLGQGPEFLIYFQGTGAADDSGLPNDRFFAVRPEGSVSTLKIQRTERGDSAVYLCASSLILLGGTEAFFGQGTRLTVV.

The table lists this clone with a few counts. This chain links TRBV10-3 with TRBJ2-7; no firm D call. The CDR3 has 13 residues. Germline CDR1 ENHRY, CDR2 SYGVKD. The germline V and J ends were trimmed by 2 bases and 3 bases, with 8 bases remaining between them. The CDR3 DNA follows: TGTGCCATCAGTGAGGGCAGTTACTACGAGCAGTACTTC. Protein sequence: CAISEGSYYEQYF.

The chain employs TRBV7-9 and TRBJ1-1; D is possibly TRBD1 (6 bases). Per germline, CDR1 SEHNR and CDR2 FQNEAQ (reference sequence). The V end lost 0 bases, the J end lost 1 base, and 18 bases lay between the germline ends. The CDR3 runs to 18 residues. The DNA of the CDR3 is TGTGCCAGCAGCTTAGCGGCAGGGGTAAGAAGGACGAACACTGAAGCTTTCTTT. Its translation: CASSLAAGVRRTNTEAFF.

As for this clone: The same CDR3 also results from other DNA sequences found in this sample. The gene calls are TRBV18 and TRBJ2-7, with 9 bases that match TRBD1. Germline V CDR1 and CDR2: KGHSH, LQKENI. J was trimmed by 4 bases and V by 3 bases; bases with no gene match: 4. CDR3 length: 14 amino acids. The DNA of the CDR3 is TGTGCCAGCTCACCGGACAGGGGAGCATACGAGCAGTACTTC. Translating gives CASSPDRGAYEQYF.

This rearrangement joins TRBV5-6 to TRBJ2-5, with D perhaps TRBD1 (5 bases). This CDR3 is 15 amino acids long. Germline assignment: CDR1 SGHDT and CDR2 YYEEEE. V lost 0 bases and J 1 base, leaving 10 bases between the germline ends. The CDR3 is CASSLGAGRQETQYF. DNA of the CDR3: TGTGCCAGCAGCTTGGGGGCAGGGCGCCAAGAGACCCAGTACTTC.

This sequence joins TRBV7-2 and TRBJ2-7; possible D gene TRBD1, 6 bases. The germline CDR1 and CDR2 sequences are SGHTA and FQGNSA. The CDR3 runs to 19 residues. Deletions cut 2 bases from V and 3 bases from J, with 26 bases between. The CDR3 region is CASSLIQRTDPTGSYEQYF. DNA of the CDR3: TGTGCCAGCAGCTTAATTCAAAGGACAGACCCCACGGGGAGCTACGAGCAGTACTTC.

This rearrangement joins TRBV7-9 to TRBJ1-2; D not resolved. CDR3 length: 11 residues. Trimming stripped 2 bases from V and 7 bases from J, with 5 bases between. Germline loops: CDR1 SEHNR, CDR2 FQNEAQ (reference sequence). CDR3 sequence reads: CASSLNIGYTF. Written as DNA, the CDR3 is TGTGCCAGCAGCTTAAATATTGGCTACACCTTC.